These T cell receptor beta chains were read from a single sample in a study of cytomegalovirus exposure and HLA in healthy donors. Measured with immunoSEQ multiplex PCR; TCRdb has only the in-frame clones, and not every one. The sample holds about 58,000 clones, roughly 90% seen once. Specimen: PBMCs. These receptor sequences come from a man aged 18 to 30 in good health and CMV-seronegative. CDR3s include the opening cysteine and the closing phenylalanine or tryptophan. The D gene is left open where the match is weak. Clone size, where shown, is once, few, many, or a class for clones that have expanded.

CDR3nt,CDR3aa,d_gene,j_gene,v_gene,abundance
TGTGCCAGCAGCTTAGGGGACAACGACTCCTACGAGCAGTACTTC,CASSLGDNDSYEQYF,NA,TRBJ2-7,TRBV7-3,NA
TGTGCCAGCAGTTTATCGCAGGGGGCGGAAGACTATGGCTACACCTTC,CASSLSQGAEDYGYTF,TRBD1,TRBJ1-2,TRBV27,NA
TGTGCCAGCAGCCCCCGGGACAGGGAGTCGTCTGAAGCTTTCTTT,CASSPRDRESSEAFF,TRBD1,TRBJ1-1,TRBV5-4,NA
TGCGCCAGCAGCTCGATTAGCGGGGGCTCCTACGAGCAGTACTTC,CASSSISGGSYEQYF,TRBD2,TRBJ2-7,TRBV5-1,few
TGTGCCAGCAGCTTTGCCAGCTTAGAGTATACAGGAACATATGATGAAGCTTTCTTT,CASSFASLEYTGTYDEAFF,NA,TRBJ1-1,TRBV7-2,NA
TGTGCCAGCAGCTTAAACCCACTAGGCTTTCAACCCTATGGCTACACCTTC,CASSLNPLGFQPYGYTF,NA,TRBJ1-2,TRBV7-3,NA
TGCGCCAGCAGCCAAGATGCGCAGGGATATCAGCCCCAGCATTTT,CASSQDAQGYQPQHF,NA,TRBJ1-5,TRBV4-3,NA
TGTGCCAGCAGTTACGATACGGACATCGGTGGCTACACCTTC,CASSYDTDIGGYTF,NA,TRBJ1-2,TRBV6-6,few
TGTGCCAGCAGTATTAACAGGGGACTAGCGGGGCTCTCCTACGAGCAGTACTTC,CASSINRGLAGLSYEQYF,TRBD2,TRBJ2-7,TRBV27,NA
TGTGCCAGCAGCTCGGTAGTGGCAGGCTCCTACGAGCAGTACTTC,CASSSVVAGSYEQYF,NA,TRBJ2-7,TRBV13,NA
TGCGCCAGCAGCTTGTGGACTAGCGCTGACGAGCAGTACTTC,CASSLWTSADEQYF,TRBD2,TRBJ2-7,TRBV5-1,NA
TGTGCCAGCAGCGTTAGACAGGTTAACACCGGGGAGCTGTTTTTT,CASSVRQVNTGELFF,NA,TRBJ2-2,TRBV9,NA
TGTGCCTGGACCCCGGGACAGGGGGCGGATGAGCAGTTCTTC,CAWTPGQGADEQFF,TRBD1,TRBJ2-1,TRBV30,NA
TGTGCCAGCTCACTAGCGGGAGGGTACAATGAGCAGTTCTTC,CASSLAGGYNEQFF,TRBD2,TRBJ2-1,TRBV19,NA
TGTGCCAGCAGGGTTGACAGGGTAAATGAGCAGTTCTTC,CASRVDRVNEQFF,TRBD1,TRBJ2-1,TRBV5-8,NA
TGCGCCAGCAGCCAAGATTGGGCAGGCTTTTCCAGCTCCTACAATGAGCAGTTCTTC,CASSQDWAGFSSSYNEQFF,NA,TRBJ2-1,TRBV4-3,NA
TGTGCCAGCAGTTACGGGACAGGGTTCGGCTATGGCTACACCTTC,CASSYGTGFGYGYTF,TRBD1,TRBJ1-2,TRBV6-6,NA
TGCGCCAGCAGCCCCGATCTCCTAGCGGGAGTGTTCTACGAGCAGTACTTC,CASSPDLLAGVFYEQYF,TRBD2,TRBJ2-7,TRBV5-1,NA
TGTGCTAGCAGCTTGGGACTAGCAGACAATGAGCAGTTCTTC,CASSLGLADNEQFF,TRBD2,TRBJ2-1,TRBV7-7,once
TGTGCCACCAGCGAAGGGGGCAGCCGGAACGAGCAGTACTTC,CATSEGGSRNEQYF,TRBD1,TRBJ2-7,TRBV15,NA
TGTGCCAGCAGTGACACAGGCTCTGGAAACACCATATATTTT,CASSDTGSGNTIYF,NA,TRBJ1-3,TRBV2,NA
TGTGCCAGCAGCCATATTCTGACAGTTCGGCCTGGGACTGAAGCTTTCTTT,CASSHILTVRPGTEAFF,NA,TRBJ1-1,TRBV4-2,NA
TGTGCCAGCAGAGACGGGAGCACAGATACGCAGTATTTT,CASRDGSTDTQYF,NA,TRBJ2-3,TRBV5-4,NA
TGTGCCAGCAGTTACAGTCGATCCGAGCGCACTGAAGCTTTCTTT,CASSYSRSERTEAFF,NA,TRBJ1-1,TRBV6-6,NA
TGTGCCAGCTGGCTAGCGGGAGGGCCTGCCGCTGAGCAGTTCTTC,CASWLAGGPAAEQFF,TRBD2,TRBJ2-1,TRBV27,NA
TGTGCCAGCAGAGGGGCCTACGGCTACACCTTC,CASRGAYGYTF,NA,TRBJ1-2,TRBV6-5,NA
TGTGCCAGCAGCTCCACGAGTTCCGCTAATGAGCAGTTCTTC,CASSSTSSANEQFF,NA,TRBJ2-1,TRBV7-9,NA
TGTGCCAGCAGAGGGACAGGGAACACTGAAGCTTTCTTT,CASRGTGNTEAFF,TRBD1,TRBJ1-1,TRBV6-5,NA
TGTGCCAGCAGCCAAGATCATCTTCCGGCAGGGGGCTACTATGGCTACACCTTC,CASSQDHLPAGGYYGYTF,TRBD1,TRBJ1-2,TRBV14,NA
TGTGCCAGCAGTGAGTGGGCCTCTGGAAACACCATATATTTT,CASSEWASGNTIYF,NA,TRBJ1-3,TRBV25-1,once
TGTGCCAGCAGTCCCCGGGACAGACCCGTCTATGGCTACACCTTC,CASSPRDRPVYGYTF,TRBD1,TRBJ1-2,TRBV28,NA
TGCGCCAGCAGGAGGGAGGGGGGCTCTGGAAACACCATATATTTT,CASRREGGSGNTIYF,NA,TRBJ1-3,TRBV4-1,NA
TGTGCCAGCAGTCCTTGGACAGGGGGTCGTGAGACCCAGTACTTC,CASSPWTGGRETQYF,TRBD1,TRBJ2-5,TRBV27,NA
TGTGCCAGTGGGGAGGGGGATGAGCAGTTCTTC,CASGEGDEQFF,NA,TRBJ2-1,TRBV19,NA
TGTGCCAGTAGTACCCGGGACAGGGCTAACTATGGCTACACCTTC,CASSTRDRANYGYTF,TRBD1,TRBJ1-2,TRBV19,NA
TGCGCCAGCAGTCCCCGACTAGTTGCTAGCACAGATACGCAGTATTTT,CASSPRLVASTDTQYF,NA,TRBJ2-3,TRBV5-1,NA
TGTGCCAGCACCCCCTGGGACAGGCACGGAAACACCTATGGCTACACCTTC,CASTPWDRHGNTYGYTF,TRBD1,TRBJ1-2,TRBV7-9,once
TGTGCCAGCAGTTACTCGACAGGGGCTGAAGCTTTCTTT,CASSYSTGAEAFF,TRBD1,TRBJ1-1,TRBV6-5,NA
TGCAGCGTTAGGCTGGGCTCCCCGGGGTACAATGAGCAGTTCTTC,CSVRLGSPGYNEQFF,NA,TRBJ2-1,TRBV29-1,NA
TGTGCCAGCAGCTTAGGGCAAAACAATCAGCCCCAGCATTTT,CASSLGQNNQPQHF,NA,TRBJ1-5,TRBV7-8,NA
TGCGCCAGCAGCCAATTCGGGACAGTTGATCAGCCCCAGCATTTT,CASSQFGTVDQPQHF,TRBD1,TRBJ1-5,TRBV4-1,NA